What follows describes a single T cell receptor (beta chain). Its cognate antigen is unknown. The repertoire was sequenced with immunoSEQ multiplex PCR; TCRdb's copy has only in-frame clones and lacks some. The sample yields some 24,000 clones, around 82% seen once. The record originates from a study of OX40 agonist ivuxolimab in advanced cancers. Study-level information: Subjects had a mean age of roughly 60 years, with a range of 23 to 79; more than 70% were male.

The CDR3 spans 13 residues. The V end lost 0 bases, the J end lost 5 bases, and 8 bases lay between the germline ends. From germline, CDR1 is SGDLS and CDR2 YYNGEE. Notes on the study in general: At doses 0.1 to 3.0 mg/kg, CD4+ and CD8+ clones expanded. No determination was made of the antigen specificity of the expanded peripheral T cells. The average count of expanded clones was higher among CD8+ T cells than among CD4+.

The sample in question was CD4+ or CD8+ T cells sorted from blood, obtained in a trial of the OX40 agonist ivuxolimab. The receptor comes from an adult with an advanced solid tumor such as melanoma, head and neck, liver or kidney cancer. The chain recombines TRBV9 with TRBJ2-5; D remains ambiguous. CDR3 sequence: CASSVGQAETQYF. CDR3 in DNA: TGTGCCAGCAGCGTAGGGCAGGCGGAGACCCAGTACTTC.